The 23 T cell receptor beta chains below all came from one sample that was sequenced in a study of T cell repertoires in cytomegalovirus infection. A single record per CDR3 protein comes from TCRdb applying MiXCR to the reads. The sample shows 150,000 to 200,000 distinct CDR3 sequences, 8% to 10% of them seen only once. Sequencing was done on a sample of PBMCs. Every receptor here comes from a human donor in good health (CMV status not recorded). Some clones in this sample may be carry-over from other donors' samples.

This clonotype was seen ten or more times. CDR3 bases: TGTGCCAGCAGCTTAAGAGGGGGGGGCCGGGGGGAGACCCAGTACTTC. It yields the protein CASSLRGGGRGETQYF. The V and J genes are TRBV7-2 and TRBJ2-5; TRBD2 might be the D (7 bases). V dropped 2 bases and J dropped 5 bases, with 18 bases sitting between them. Germline CDR1 is SGHTA and CDR2 is FQGNSA. This CDR3 is 16 amino acids long.

The genes are TRBV7-9 and TRBJ1-1, with 8 bases aligning to TRBD1. Germline-derived CDR1 and CDR2 are SEHNR and FQNEAQ (reference sequence). The CDR3 has 13 amino acids. Germline trimming cut 5 bases from V and 11 bases from J; bases unmatched to any gene: 10. Here the CDR3 reads CASSPTGTGRAFF. In DNA, the CDR3 is TGTGCCAGCAGCCCCACGGGGACAGGTCGCGCTTTCTTT. Variable domain in full (rest from reference TRBV7-9 and TRBJ1-1): DTGVSQNPRHKITKRGQNVTFRCDPISEHNRLYWYRQTLGQGPEFLTYFQNEAQLEKSRLLSDRFSAERPKGSFSTLEIQRTEQGDSAMYLCASSPTGTGRAFFGQGTRLTVV.

This clonotype came up many times. This chain links TRBV28 with TRBJ1-6; 7 nucleotides agree with TRBD1. The CDR3 sequence is 18 residues long. Trimming removed 6 bases from V and 0 bases from J; junction bases left unmatched: 11. Germline CDR1 and CDR2: MDHEN and SYDVKM. The CDR3 DNA is TGTGCCAGCAGCCGGATGGGACAGAGGAGCTCCTATAATTCACCCCTCCACTTT. Its protein is CASSRMGQRSSYNSPLHF.

The rearrangement joins TRBV29-1 to TRBJ2-1; the D gene is possibly TRBD2 (5 bases). Near its end, the DNA agrees better with TRBJ2-7, so the J call may be wrong. The CDR3 sequence is 13 residues long. Germline CDR1 is SQVTM and CDR2 is ANQGSEA. The CDR3 sequence: CSCPGITYNEQYF. The CDR3 DNA follows: TGCAGCTGCCCGGGGATCACCTACAATGAGCAGTACTTC.

The chain links TRBV6-2 or TRBV6-3 to TRBJ2-2, with 12 bases lining up with TRBD2. CDR1 is MNHEY, CDR2 SVGEGT, per germline. V gave up 7 bases and J gave up 0 bases; unmatched junction bases: 3. This CDR3 is built from 16 residues. In nucleotides, the CDR3 is TGTGCCAGCAACGGACTAGCGGGGTCGAACACCGGGGAGCTGTTTTTT. Amino acids: CASNGLAGSNTGELFF.

This clonotype was seen at least ten times. The chain combines TRBV6-5 with TRBJ1-4; 9 bases are shared with TRBD1. Per germline, CDR1 MNHEY and CDR2 SVGAGI. The trim removed 0 bases at V and 7 bases at J, leaving 6 bases unmatched. The CDR3 loop spans 16 amino acids. The CDR3 nucleotides read TGTGCCAGCAGTTACTCAATCACAGGGGGCCGTGAAAAACTGTTTTTT. Its translation is CASSYSITGGREKLFF.

This clonotype was observed many times. The chain recombines TRBV7-2 with TRBJ2-5; D not certain. The CDR3 length is 13 residues. V lost 3 bases and J 1 base, leaving 6 bases between the germline ends. Germline CDR1 is SGHTA and CDR2 is FQGNSA. CDR3 bases: TGTGCCAGCAGCTTTCGGGTCCAAGAGACCCAGTACTTC. It encodes CASSFRVQETQYF.

This clonotype was counted only a few times. The V and J genes are TRBV20-1 and TRBJ1-3; a weak D match, TRBD1 (5 bases). Germline loops: CDR1 DFQATT, CDR2 SNEGSKA (reference sequence). The CDR3 is made up of 14 amino acids. Trimming cost V 0 bases and J 9 bases, with 15 bases left between them. The CDR3 nucleotides are TGCAGTGCTAGAGATATGCGTCTCGGGGGCACCATATATTTT. It codes for CSARDMRLGGTIYF.

This clonotype appeared a few times. The CDR3 region has the DNA TGTGCCAGCAGCTTGGTAGGGACAGGGGATTCACCCCTCCACTTT. It translates to CASSLVGTGDSPLHF. The V gene is TRBV5-4, the J gene TRBJ1-6, with 10 bases lining up with TRBD1. Germline V gene lookup returns CDR1 SGHNT and CDR2 YYREEE (reference sequence). CDR3 length equals 15 residues. V lost 0 bases and J lost 8; bases outside the gene matches: 2.

The chain couples TRBV28 to TRBJ2-7, with D maybe TRBD1 (6 bases). Trimming stripped 4 bases from V and 2 bases from J, with 9 bases between. CDR3 length equals 13 residues. Germline V lookup: CDR1 MDHEN, CDR2 SYDVKM. As DNA, the CDR3 is TGTGCCAGCAGTTCTGCAGGGGCCTACGAGCAGTACTTC. Amino acid sequence: CASSSAGAYEQYF.

This clonotype was observed many times. The chain has TRBV10-2 and TRBJ2-7, with D uncertain. Per germline, CDR1 WSHSY and CDR2 SAAADI. The germline V and J ends were trimmed by 4 bases and 4 bases, with 5 bases remaining between them. The CDR3 is 11 residues long. The CDR3 DNA reads as TGCGCCAGCAGTGGTCGGTACGAGCAGTACTTC. Its translation: CASSGRYEQYF.

The sample holds many counts of this clonotype. The chain joins TRBV28 to TRBJ2-3, with 13 bases that match TRBD2. CDR3 length equals 17 residues. Germline assignment: CDR1 MDHEN and CDR2 SYDVKM. V was pared by 5 bases and J by 4 bases, with 9 bases of the junction left unmatched. In DNA, the CDR3 is TGTGCCAGCAGTCCCCCTGGACTAGCGGGAGTTTCAGATACGCAGTATTTT. Translating gives CASSPPGLAGVSDTQYF.

The chain links TRBV5-4 to TRBJ2-4; D is perhaps TRBD1 or TRBD2 (5 bases each). Germline CDR1 and CDR2: SGHNT and YYREEE (reference sequence). V was clipped by 0 bases and J by 0 bases, with 7 bases between them. The CDR3 is 15 residues long. CDR3 sequence reads: CASSLAGAAKNIQYF. CDR3 DNA sequence: TGTGCCAGCAGCTTGGCCGGGGCAGCCAAAAACATTCAGTACTTC.

V is TRBV7-8 and J is TRBJ2-3; D unresolved. Trimming left V 1 base short and J 2 bases short, with 10 bases between. The length of the CDR3 is 15 residues. From germline, CDR1 is SGHVS and CDR2 FQNEAQ. In nucleotides, the CDR3 is TGTGCCAGCAGCTTAGTTCCGGACCACACAGATACGCAGTATTTT. This codes for CASSLVPDHTDTQYF. Full variable domain (rest looked up from reference TRBV7-8 and TRBJ2-3): GAGVSQSPRYKVAKRGQDVALRCDPISGHVSLFWYQQALGQGPEFLTYFQNEAQLDKSGLPSDRFFAERPEGSVSTLKIQRTQQEDSAVYLCASSLVPDHTDTQYFGPGTRLTVL.

This chain links TRBV28 with TRBJ2-6; D call uncertain. This CDR3 comprises 16 residues. The germline V gene has CDR1 MDHEN and CDR2 SYDVKM. V was clipped by 1 base and J by 4 bases, with 11 bases between them. CDR3 region: CASSLSSGLGANVLTF. For the CDR3, the DNA is TGTGCCAGCAGTTTATCTTCCGGTCTGGGGGCCAACGTCCTGACTTTC.

This clonotype was counted only a few times. The CDR3, as DNA: TGTGCCAGCAGCTTGGGGTCTGGAGGCAACTATGGCTACACCTTC. This translates into CASSLGSGGNYGYTF. The chain has TRBV5-5 and TRBJ1-2, with no clear D. The CDR3 has 15 residues. The V end lost 0 bases, the J end lost 2 bases, and 11 bases lay between the germline ends. Per the germline V gene, CDR1 is SGHKS and CDR2 is YYEKEE (reference sequence). Based on the CDR3 plus reference TRBV5-5 and TRBJ1-2, the full variable domain is DAGVTQSPTHLIKTRGQQVTLRCSPISGHKSVSWYQQVLGQGPQFIFQYYEKEERGRGNFPDRFSARQFPNYSSELNVNALLLGDSALYLCASSLGSGGNYGYTFGSGTRLTVV.

This clonotype was counted many times. This chain uses TRBV7-2 with TRBJ1-6; D is perhaps TRBD1 (6 bases). Trimming removed 1 base at V and 7 bases at J, with 11 bases between. The CDR3 is 15 residues long. Looked up from germline, CDR1 is SGHTA and CDR2 is FQGNSA. The CDR3 is CASSLGWTVNSPLHF. CDR3 nucleotides: TGTGCCAGCAGCTTAGGGTGGACAGTCAATTCACCCCTCCACTTT.

At least ten counts were recorded for this clonotype. This chain connects TRBV2 to TRBJ1-1; perhaps TRBD1 as D (5 bases). CDR3 size: 13 residues. Trimming took 2 bases from V and 4 from J, leaving 8 bases between them. The germline V gene encodes CDR1 SNHLY and CDR2 FYNNEI. The CDR3 spells CASSELGRTEAFF. CDR3 nucleotide sequence: TGTGCCAGCAGTGAACTGGGGCGCACTGAAGCTTTCTTT.

A word on this clonotype: A much larger clone differs from this one at a single base, so this may be a read error. The chain uses TRBV20-1 and TRBJ1-1; D may be TRBD1 (5 bases). The CDR3 contains 15 residues. In germline, CDR1 is DFQATT, CDR2 SNEGSKA (reference sequence). Trimming pared 5 bases from V and 4 bases from J, leaving 20 bases between. For the CDR3, the DNA is TGCAGTGCTTGGGGCCAGGGAGGCGCGAGCACTGAAGCTTTCTTT. Translated, it gives CSAWGQGGASTEAFF.

This clonotype was counted many times. The chain uses TRBV5-4 and TRBJ2-1; 7 bases agree with TRBD2. V shed 0 bases, J shed 1 base, and the junction held 4 bases outside the gene matches. This CDR3 spans 16 amino acids. Germline loops: CDR1 SGHNT, CDR2 YYREEE (reference sequence). This CDR3 reads CASSLELASSYNEQFF. CDR3 DNA sequence: TGTGCCAGCAGCTTGGAACTAGCGAGTTCCTACAATGAGCAGTTCTTC.

Ten or more counts support this clonotype. The chain combines TRBV6-2 or TRBV6-3 with TRBJ2-1; 9 bases match TRBD1. V was pared by 6 bases and J by 4 bases, with 10 bases of the junction left unmatched. This CDR3 is built from 16 residues. Germline assignment: CDR1 MNHEY and CDR2 SVGEGT. The CDR3 region has the DNA TGTGCCAGCAGATCATTCGGGACAGGGTTTTACAATGAGCAGTTCTTC. This sequence encodes CASRSFGTGFYNEQFF.

The V gene is TRBV28, the J gene TRBJ2-3, with D maybe TRBD2 (6 bases). V lost 3 bases and J lost 6, with 7 bases in between. Germline V lookup: CDR1 MDHEN, CDR2 SYDVKM. The CDR3 is 12 residues long. CDR3 loop: CASSFGGDTQYF. DNA of the CDR3: TGTGCCAGCAGTTTTGGGGGGGATACGCAGTATTTT. Drawing the rest from reference TRBV28 and TRBJ2-3, the complete variable domain is DVKVTQSSRYLVKRTGEKVFLECVQDMDHENMFWYRQDPGLGLRLIYFSYDVKMKEKGDIPEGYSVSREKKERFSLILESASTNQTSMYLCASSFGGDTQYFGPGTRLTVL.

The rearrangement joins TRBV29-1 to TRBJ2-1; D is ambiguous. The length of the CDR3 is 11 residues. Germline CDR1 and CDR2: SQVTM and ANQGSEA. V gave up 5 bases and J gave up 3 bases, with 5 bases separating them. The CDR3 reads CSVPIYNEQFF. DNA of the CDR3: TGCAGCGTTCCGATCTACAATGAGCAGTTCTTC.